The TCR beta chain under discussion was sequenced for a study of blood T cells in healthy people across ages. Whole-study findings and limits: Samples with more naive T cells showed higher observed beta diversity.

Using a J-beta primer mix together with a sample-barcoded 5' primer, a second PCR was run for 7 to 11 cycles. TCRdb recomputed calls from the 5' RACE reads with MiXCR, one row per CDR3 protein. The sample includes hundreds of thousands of distinct CDR3 sequences, 20% to 30% seen only once; the top ten take approximately 2.9%. Germline V gene data show CDR1 as SGHTA and CDR2 as FQGTGA. Trimming took off 5 bases at V and 5 bases at J, with 7 bases between the two ends. The CDR3 loop spans 12 amino acids. With regard to this clonotype: Its antigen is currently unknown.

This sample also belongs to another study, concerning T cells of mothers and their children. Turning to that study: Not a single persistent microchimeric T cell clone was detected.

The chain is built from TRBV7-3 and TRBJ2-1, with D tentatively TRBD1 (5 bases). Sequencing was carried out using blood. The source is a boy younger than 18 in good health. CDR3 sequence reads: CASSQGNNEQFF. CDR3 in DNA: TGTGCCAGCAGCCAGGGAAACAATGAGCAGTTCTTC.